This T cell receptor beta chain was sequenced for a study of blood T cells in healthy people across ages. V lost 5 bases and J lost 6; bases outside the gene matches: 13. There are 16 residues in the CDR3. Germline CDR1 reads SGHTA; CDR2 reads FQGNSA. Study-wide points: Strong correlation was found linking TCR beta diversity to naive T cell percentage.

A remark on this clonotype: Its antigen is still unknown.

A J-beta primer mix and a sample-barcoded 5' primer were used in a second PCR of roughly 6 to 12 cycles. The template-switch adaptor, which had 12 random nucleotides, put a tag on each cDNA molecule. TCRdb called the 5' RACE reads again in MiXCR, with one record for every CDR3 protein. The sample gives about 1.1 million distinct CDR3 sequences, around two fifths of which show up once; around 14% is in the top ten. This clonotype originated in a young man in good health. The chain combines TRBV7-2 with TRBJ2-1; TRBD2 matches 7 bases. The sample was blood. The CDR3 sequence is CASSLAGGGVVNEQFF. In DNA form, the CDR3 reads TGTGCCAGCAGCCTGGCCGGGGGAGGGGTGGTCAATGAGCAGTTCTTC. Together with reference TRBV7-2 and TRBJ2-1, the CDR3 gives the full variable domain: GAGVSQSPSNKVTEKGKDVELRCDPISGHTALYWYRQSLGQGLEFLIYFQGNSAPDKSGLPSDRFSAERTGGSVSTLTIQRTQQEDSAVYLCASSLAGGGVVNEQFFGPGTRLTVL.